Listed here are 23 T cell receptor beta chains from one sample, sequenced in a study of shared clonotypes between healthy human individuals. Measured with immunoSEQ multiplex PCR; TCRdb has only the in-frame clones, and not every one. The data hold about half a million clones, with around 80% observed a single time. Sequences were obtained from PBMCs. These TCRs come from a woman in her thirties or forties in good health. Some clones in this sample may be carry-over from other donors' samples.

This clone has ten or more counts. The chain links TRBV7-9 to TRBJ2-1; D may match TRBD1 or TRBD2 (5 bases each). The CDR3 extends over 15 amino acids. The germline V gene encodes CDR1 SEHNR and CDR2 FQNEAQ (reference sequence). The V gene lost 1 base and the J gene lost 9 bases, with 16 bases spanning the gap. CDR3 protein: CASSLDLTRGGEQFF. CDR3 coding DNA: TGTGCCAGCAGCTTAGACCTCACCCGGGGCGGTGAGCAGTTCTTC.

The rearrangement links TRBV27 to TRBJ1-1, with D perhaps matching TRBD1 (6 bases). V was trimmed by 6 bases and J by 5 bases, leaving 19 bases between them. This CDR3 is built from 15 residues. Germline loops: CDR1 MNHEY, CDR2 SMNVEV (reference sequence). The chain's CDR3 is CASSKGGFHDTEAFF. CDR3 DNA sequence: TGTGCCAGCAGCAAAGGGGGGTTCCATGATACTGAAGCTTTCTTT.

In its sample, this clone was seen once. This chain connects TRBV4-3 to TRBJ2-4; D ambiguous. Per the germline V gene, CDR1 is LGHNA and CDR2 is YSLEER. V lost 0 bases to trimming and J lost 7 bases, with 10 bases between them. The CDR3 is made up of 14 amino acids. CDR3 residues: CASSQDPYGNIQYF. Written as DNA, the CDR3 is TGCGCCAGCAGCCAAGACCCCTACGGGAACATTCAGTACTTC.

This clone came up a few times. The chain has TRBV19 and TRBJ2-3; 7 bases agree with TRBD1. Germline V lookup: CDR1 LNHDA, CDR2 SQIVND (reference sequence). The CDR3 extends over 15 amino acids. With 4 bases clipped from V and 9 bases from J, the junction kept 13 bases outside the gene matches. CDR3 protein: CASSTSISRQGTQYF. CDR3 sequence (DNA): TGTGCCAGTAGTACCTCGATCTCTAGACAGGGAACGCAGTATTTT.

Comment on this clone: Other nucleotide sequences in the sample specify the same CDR3. This chain links TRBV4-3 with TRBJ2-1, with D possibly matching TRBD1 (6 bases). The V gene lost 1 base and the J gene lost 4 bases, with 11 bases spanning the gap. Germline values: CDR1 LGHNA, CDR2 YSLEER. This CDR3 spans 15 amino acids. The CDR3 coding sequence is TGCGCCAGCAGCCAAGTTGGGGGCGGGTACAATGAGCAGTTCTTC. This gives the protein CASSQVGGGYNEQFF.

V and J are TRBV6-1 and TRBJ2-3, with 7 positions matching TRBD1. There are 16 residues in the CDR3. V was clipped by 4 bases and J by 1 base; unmatched bases: 8. Germline V gene lookup returns CDR1 MNHNS and CDR2 SASEGT. The CDR3 reads CASSGGQSAGTDTQYF. In nucleotides, the CDR3 is TGTGCCAGCAGTGGGGGACAGTCTGCCGGCACAGATACGCAGTATTTT.

The V call is TRBV29-1, the J call TRBJ1-2; a weak D match, TRBD1 (5 bases). The CDR3 consists of 13 residues. V dropped 2 bases and J dropped 3 bases, with 10 bases sitting between them. Germline V gene data show CDR1 as SQVTM and CDR2 as ANQGSEA. The CDR3 DNA follows: TGCAGCGTTGAACTGACAGCGGACTATGGCTACACCTTC. Protein product: CSVELTADYGYTF.

The chain couples TRBV9 to TRBJ2-3; D unclear. Germline lookup yields CDR1 SGDLS and CDR2 YYNGEE. V gave up 0 bases and J gave up 4 bases, with 6 bases separating them. The CDR3 has 13 residues. The CDR3 region is CASSVAVPDTQYF. CDR3 coding DNA: TGTGCCAGCAGCGTAGCCGTCCCAGATACGCAGTATTTT.

This clone was counted once. Other DNA sequences in this specimen translate into the identical CDR3. The chain joins TRBV6-6 to TRBJ2-2; no reliable D call. CDR3 size: 11 residues. Trimming cost V 6 bases and J 4 bases, with 3 bases left between them. Germline V CDR1 and CDR2: MNHNY, SVGAGI (reference sequence). The CDR3 spells CASSRTGELFF. The CDR3 nucleotides read TGTGCCAGCAGCCGCACCGGGGAGCTGTTTTTT.

This clone appeared a single time. This chain links TRBV7-9 with TRBJ2-3; 10 nucleotides agree with TRBD2. The CDR3 covers 13 residues. Trimming removed 8 bases from V and 4 bases from J; junction bases left unmatched: 3. The germline gives CDR1 SEHNR, CDR2 FQNEAQ (reference sequence). This chain's CDR3 is CASVLAGADTQYF. CDR3 bases: TGTGCCAGCGTCCTAGCGGGAGCAGATACGCAGTATTTT.

This clone was recorded many times. The chain joins TRBV28 to TRBJ2-5; 7 bases fit TRBD2. The closer fit of TRBJ2-7 to the DNA end suggests the J call may be wrong. The CDR3 length is 18 residues. Germline V gene data show CDR1 as MDHEN and CDR2 as SYDVKM. Here the CDR3 reads CASSLSGTFTFNTYEQYF. CDR3 DNA sequence: TGTGCCAGCAGTTTAAGCGGGACTTTCACATTTAACACCTACGAGCAGTACTTC.

As concerns this clone: One junction end does not reproduce the germline sequence, and a read error may be involved. The gene calls are TRBV19 and TRBJ2-5, with 12 bases fitting TRBD2. Germline V gives CDR1 LNHDA, CDR2 SQIVND (reference sequence). This CDR3 is built from 14 residues. The CDR3 coding sequence is TGTGCCAGTAGTATGGGGGCTAGCGGGAGGGCCCACCACTTC. This encodes CASSMGASGRAHHF.

This chain joins TRBV2 and TRBJ2-3; TRBD2 matches 9 bases. V lost 2 bases to trimming and J lost 0 bases; unmatched junction nucleotides: 6. CDR1 and CDR2 from the germline V gene are SNHLY and FYNNEI. This CDR3 comprises 17 residues. The CDR3 DNA follows: TGTGCCAGCAGTGAAAGCGGAACTAGCGGGAGCACAGATACGCAGTATTTT. It encodes CASSESGTSGSTDTQYF.

V usage is TRBV29-1 and J usage is TRBJ2-5, with D perhaps matching TRBD1 or TRBD2 (5 bases each). Near its end, the DNA agrees better with TRBJ2-7, so the J call may be wrong. This CDR3 has 14 residues. Germline V CDR1 and CDR2: SQVTM, ANQGSEA. For the CDR3, the DNA is TGCAGCGTTGAAGGGGACGACTTCTCCTACGAGCAGTACTTC. It codes for CSVEGDDFSYEQYF.

This clone was picked up a small number of times. The V and J genes are TRBV9 and TRBJ2-1; D is possibly TRBD2 (6 bases). In germline, CDR1 is SGDLS, CDR2 YYNGEE. The CDR3 covers 15 residues. V lost 3 bases and J 10 bases, leaving 20 bases between the germline ends. CDR3 protein: CASSENAGGTAEQFF. CDR3 coding DNA: TGTGCCAGCAGCGAAAACGCTGGAGGGACCGCCGAGCAGTTCTTC. Full variable domain (missing parts from reference TRBV9 and TRBJ2-1): DSGVTQTPKHLITATGQRVTLRCSPRSGDLSVYWYQQSLDQGLQFLIQYYNGEERAKGNILERFSAQQFPDLHSELNLSSLELGDSALYFCASSENAGGTAEQFFGPGTRLTVL.

The chain employs TRBV7-6 and TRBJ2-1; 7 bases are a match to TRBD2. V shed 3 bases, J shed 8 bases, and the junction held 13 bases outside the gene matches. Germline CDR1 SGHVS, CDR2 FNYEAQ. There are 16 residues in the CDR3. The DNA of the CDR3 is TGTGCCAGCAGCTTCAGGGAGGGCGGGATATTACATGAGCAGTTCTTC. It specifies CASSFREGGILHEQFF.

The chain recombines TRBV7-9 with TRBJ2-3; the D gene could be TRBD1 or TRBD2 (6 bases each). The germline V gene encodes CDR1 SEHNR and CDR2 FQNEAQ (reference sequence). The CDR3 consists of 14 residues. V dropped 5 bases and J dropped 6 bases, with 15 bases sitting between them. Here the CDR3 DNA reads TGTGCCAGCAGCCCCAAATGGGGGGCCGATACGCAGTATTTT. This sequence encodes CASSPKWGADTQYF. Based on the CDR3 plus reference TRBV7-9 and TRBJ2-3, the full variable domain is DTGVSQNPRHKITKRGQNVTFRCDPISEHNRLYWYRQTLGQGPEFLTYFQNEAQLEKSRLLSDRFSAERPKGSFSTLEIQRTEQGDSAMYLCASSPKWGADTQYFGPGTRLTVL.

The J gene is TRBJ2-5, the V gene TRBV5-1, with TRBD2 identical over 8 bases. The J segment lost 4 bases and the V segment lost 5 bases, leaving 7 bases of the junction unmatched. This CDR3 spans 14 amino acids. The germline CDR1 and CDR2 sequences are SGHRS and YFSETQ. For the CDR3, the DNA is TGCGCCAGCAGTCAAGGACTAGCCTCAGAGACCCAGTACTTC. Amino acids: CASSQGLASETQYF.

V usage is TRBV28 and J usage is TRBJ2-2; weak D call: TRBD2 (5 bases). Germline V gives CDR1 MDHEN, CDR2 SYDVKM. V lost 3 bases and J 7 bases, leaving 15 bases between the germline ends. This CDR3 region has 15 residues. CDR3 DNA: TGTGCCAGCAGTTTCTGGGCTACTAGTGACGGGGAGCTGTTTTTT. The encoded protein is CASSFWATSDGELFF. The variable domain in full, with the rest retrieved from reference TRBV28 and TRBJ2-2, is DVKVTQSSRYLVKRTGEKVFLECVQDMDHENMFWYRQDPGLGLRLIYFSYDVKMKEKGDIPEGYSVSREKKERFSLILESASTNQTSMYLCASSFWATSDGELFFGEGSRLTVL.

Remarks on this clone: Different DNA sequences within this sample yield the same CDR3. The chain carries TRBV11-2 and TRBJ1-2; 8 bases match TRBD1. V shed 5 bases, J shed 5 bases, and the junction held 4 bases outside the gene matches. The germline V gene encodes CDR1 SGHAT and CDR2 FQNNGV. The CDR3 runs 13 residues. The CDR3 nucleotides read TGTGCCAGCAGCCCGGGACAGGATTATGGCTACACCTTC. Translated, it gives CASSPGQDYGYTF. The entire variable domain, with the rest obtained from reference TRBV11-2 and TRBJ1-2, is as follows: EAGVAQSPRYKIIEKRQSVAFWCNPISGHATLYWYQQILGQGPKLLIQFQNNGVVDDSQLPKDRFSAERLKGVDSTLKIQPAKLEDSAVYLCASSPGQDYGYTFGSGTRLTVV.

V is TRBV30 and J is TRBJ2-5, with a tentative D call TRBD1 (6 bases). Between the trimmed V and J ends, which lost 1 base and 11 bases, there was a span of 20 bases. The CDR3 is 14 amino acids. Germline-derived CDR1 and CDR2 are GTSNPN and SVGIG (reference sequence). CDR3 sequence: CAWSGPGHTIRQYF. CDR3 DNA: TGTGCCTGGAGTGGGCCGGGACACACAATTAGGCAGTACTTC.

V and J are TRBV6-5 and TRBJ2-7, with 10 bases identical to TRBD2. This CDR3 has 14 amino acids. CDR1 MNHEY and CDR2 SVGAGI come from the germline V gene. V lost 7 bases, J lost 0 bases, and 3 bases stayed unmatched. CDR3 DNA: TGTGCCAGCAAGAGCGGGAGGGCCTCCTACGAGCAGTACTTC. Translation gives CASKSGRASYEQYF.

The chain employs TRBV7-9 and TRBJ2-7; D not resolved. Deletions cut 1 base from V and 4 bases from J, with 14 bases between. The CDR3 covers 15 residues. CDR1 is SEHNR, CDR2 FQNEAQ, per germline (reference sequence). The CDR3 sequence is CASSLGRSTLYEQYF. The DNA of the CDR3 is TGTGCCAGCAGCTTAGGGCGGAGTACACTGTACGAGCAGTACTTC.